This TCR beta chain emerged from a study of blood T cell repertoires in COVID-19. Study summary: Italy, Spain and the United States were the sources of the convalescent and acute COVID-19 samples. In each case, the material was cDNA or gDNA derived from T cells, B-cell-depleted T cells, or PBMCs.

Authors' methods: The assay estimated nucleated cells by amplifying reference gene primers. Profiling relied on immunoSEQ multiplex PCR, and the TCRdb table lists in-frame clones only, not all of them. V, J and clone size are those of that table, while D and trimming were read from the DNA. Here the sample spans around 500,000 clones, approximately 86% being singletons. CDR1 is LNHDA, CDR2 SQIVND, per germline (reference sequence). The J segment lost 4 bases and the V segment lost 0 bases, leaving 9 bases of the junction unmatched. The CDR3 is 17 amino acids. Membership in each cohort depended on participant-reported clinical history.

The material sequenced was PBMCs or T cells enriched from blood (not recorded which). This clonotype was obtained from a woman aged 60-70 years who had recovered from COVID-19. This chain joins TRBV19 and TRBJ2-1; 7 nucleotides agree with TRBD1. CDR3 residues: CASSIDLQGKDYNEQFF. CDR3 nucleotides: TGTGCCAGTAGTATAGACCTACAGGGGAAGGATTACAATGAGCAGTTCTTC.